These 21 T cell receptor beta chains originate from one sample sequenced in a study of blood T cell repertoires in COVID-19. The method was immunoSEQ multiplex PCR; TCRdb's version includes in-frame clones alone and lacks a portion of them. The table has approximately 130,000 clones, around 86% seen once. Sequenced sample: PBMCs or T cells enriched from blood (not recorded which). All receptors come from a man younger than 45 who had recovered from COVID-19.

The rearrangement links TRBV5-4 to TRBJ2-7, with D possibly being TRBD2 (5 bases). Germline CDR1 and CDR2: SGHNT and YYREEE (reference sequence). The CDR3 totals 14 residues. V lost 4 bases, J lost 4 bases, and 15 bases lay in between. Here the CDR3 DNA reads TGTGCCAGCAGCACTGGGCAGTCGGGATACGAGCAGTACTTC. This translates into CASSTGQSGYEQYF.

This clone was seen only a few times. This chain joins TRBV5-4 and TRBJ2-3; TRBD1 matches 10 bases. V gave up 4 bases and J gave up 5 bases; unmatched junction bases: 4. This CDR3 is 14 amino acids long. Germline-derived CDR1 and CDR2 are SGHNT and YYREEE (reference sequence). The CDR3 DNA reads as TGTGCCAGCAGCCCGGACAGGGGGGGAGATACGCAGTATTTT. Its translation: CASSPDRGGDTQYF.

This chain links TRBV27 with TRBJ1-1; D is undetermined. V gave up 4 bases and J gave up 0 bases, with 6 bases separating them. The germline V gene encodes CDR1 MNHEY and CDR2 SMNVEV (reference sequence). CDR3 size: 13 residues. CDR3 region: CASSSRLNTEAFF. Written as DNA, the CDR3 is TGTGCCAGCAGTTCTCGTTTGAACACTGAAGCTTTCTTT.

The chain has TRBV25-1 and TRBJ2-3, with a weak D call TRBD2 (6 bases). The V and J ends lost 5 bases and 0 bases respectively, with 18 bases between them. The CDR3 has 17 residues. The germline V gene has CDR1 MGHDK and CDR2 SYGVNS. The CDR3 region is CASSPPVGGPSTDTQYF. Here the CDR3 DNA reads TGTGCCAGCAGTCCTCCCGTGGGGGGTCCTAGCACAGATACGCAGTATTTT.

The V and J genes are TRBV27 and TRBJ2-1, with 11 bases that match TRBD2. J lost 5 bases, V lost 5 bases, and 8 bases had no gene match. Germline CDR1 and CDR2: MNHEY and SMNVEV (reference sequence). The CDR3 loop spans 16 amino acids. CDR3 loop: CASSNLAGGTHNEQFF. CDR3 sequence (DNA): TGTGCCAGCAGTAACCTAGCGGGGGGCACCCACAATGAGCAGTTCTTC.

The V call is TRBV19, the J call TRBJ2-7; D might be TRBD1 (6 bases). Germline CDR1 LNHDA, CDR2 SQIVND (reference sequence). CDR3 size: 13 residues. The V gene lost 6 bases and the J gene lost 3 bases, with 12 bases spanning the gap. The CDR3 nucleotides read TGTGCCAGTAGCTTAGACAGGAACTACGAGCAGTACTTC. Translating it yields CASSLDRNYEQYF.

V usage is TRBV19 and J usage is TRBJ2-3; TRBD2 agrees at 10 bases. The V segment lost 6 bases and the J segment 0 bases; nucleotides outside the gene matches: 15. CDR3 size: 19 residues. CDR1 and CDR2 from the germline V gene are LNHDA and SQIVND (reference sequence). Written as DNA, the CDR3 is TGTGCCAGTAGACCATCAGGACTAGCGGAAAAGGGTAGCACAGATACGCAGTATTTT. It encodes CASRPSGLAEKGSTDTQYF.

The chain carries TRBV4-1 and TRBJ2-4; 10 positions agree with TRBD2. CDR1 is MGHRA, CDR2 YSYEKL, per germline. The CDR3 consists of 16 residues. J gave up 3 bases and V 0 bases, and 2 bases lay outside the gene matches. CDR3 in DNA: TGCGCCAGCAGCCAAGATCCTAGCGGGAGCAAAAACATTCAGTACTTC. It specifies CASSQDPSGSKNIQYF.

The chain employs TRBV4-2 and TRBJ2-1, with D unresolved. Germline V gene lookup returns CDR1 LGHNA and CDR2 YNFKEQ. Trimming stripped 1 base from V and 5 bases from J, with 12 bases between. The CDR3 contains 15 residues. CDR3 sequence: CASSQVGVPDNEQFF. CDR3 DNA: TGTGCCAGCAGCCAAGTCGGTGTACCCGACAATGAGCAGTTCTTC.

The chain links TRBV2 to TRBJ2-5; 8 bases fit TRBD1. This CDR3 is 15 amino acids long. Germline loops: CDR1 SNHLY, CDR2 FYNNEI. V lost 4 bases and J lost 1; bases outside the gene matches: 5. The CDR3 coding sequence is TGTGCCAGCAGTGGGGACAGGACCATCCAAGAGACCCAGTACTTC. Amino acid sequence: CASSGDRTIQETQYF.

This clone was found many times. The chain employs TRBV19 and TRBJ2-1; 8 nucleotides match TRBD1. The length of the CDR3 is 15 residues. Germline trimming cut 1 base from V and 4 bases from J; bases unmatched to any gene: 3. The V gene's germline CDR1 is LNHDA and CDR2 SQIVND (reference sequence). CDR3 DNA: TGTGCCAGTAGTATAGCCGGGACAGGATACAATGAGCAGTTCTTC. The encoded protein is CASSIAGTGYNEQFF.

V and J are TRBV3-1 (or the pseudogene TRBV3-2) and TRBJ2-3; unclear D gene. The V end was cut by 3 bases, the J end by 4 bases, with 11 bases between. CDR1 and CDR2 from the germline V gene are LGHDT and YNNKEL (reference sequence). This CDR3 is built from 14 residues. This CDR3 reads CASSQVSSADTQYF. The CDR3 region has the DNA TGTGCCAGCAGCCAGGTATCGAGCGCAGATACGCAGTATTTT.

This chain uses TRBV9 with TRBJ2-1, with D perhaps TRBD2 (6 bases). CDR1 and CDR2 from the germline V gene are SGDLS and YYNGEE. This CDR3 has 12 residues. Deletions cut 4 bases from V and 5 bases from J, with 7 bases between. The CDR3 is CASSRRDNEQFF. CDR3 nucleotides: TGTGCCAGCAGCCGGAGGGACAATGAGCAGTTCTTC.

This clone was picked up a small number of times. The chain employs TRBV4-1 and TRBJ2-3; no clear D. The V end was cut by 2 bases, the J end by 2 bases, with 14 bases between. The CDR3 runs to 16 residues. Looked up from germline, CDR1 is MGHRA and CDR2 is YSYEKL. The CDR3 DNA reads as TGCGCCAGCAGCCAAATCGACTTACTATCCACAGATACGCAGTATTTT. Protein sequence: CASSQIDLLSTDTQYF.

The V and J genes are TRBV19 and TRBJ1-2; D might be TRBD1 (6 bases). Germline V gene lookup returns CDR1 LNHDA and CDR2 SQIVND (reference sequence). CDR3 size: 13 residues. Trimming removed 5 bases from V and 4 bases from J, with 11 bases in between. CDR3 DNA sequence: TGTGCCAGTAGTCGCGGGGGCACCTATGGCTACACCTTC. Translated, it gives CASSRGGTYGYTF.

The chain recombines TRBV3-1 (or the pseudogene TRBV3-2) with TRBJ2-7; 8 positions match TRBD2. CDR1 is LGHDT, CDR2 YNNKEL, per germline (reference sequence). The CDR3 totals 13 residues. Trimming cost V 4 bases and J 6 bases; bases outside gene matches: 5. The CDR3, as DNA: TGTGCCAGCAGCCTGTCCCGGGAGGGCGAGCAGTACTTC. Protein sequence: CASSLSREGEQYF.

The gene calls are TRBV6-5 and TRBJ1-6, with 9 bases aligning to TRBD1. The V gene end was trimmed by 6 bases and the J gene end by 7 bases; junction bases not matched to a gene: 4. Germline assignment: CDR1 MNHEY and CDR2 SVGAGI. The CDR3 consists of 14 residues. As DNA, the CDR3 is TGTGCCAGCAGAACGGGACAGGGCAATTCACCCCTCCACTTT. This encodes CASRTGQGNSPLHF.

This clone was observed a handful of times. The chain is built from TRBV6-5 and TRBJ1-1, with 7 bases aligning to TRBD1. Germline lookup yields CDR1 MNHEY and CDR2 SVGAGI. CDR3 size: 13 residues. V trimming: 8 bases; J trimming: 4 bases; junction bases outside the gene matches: 7. CDR3: CASARGHGTEAFF. The CDR3 nucleotides read TGTGCCAGCGCGAGGGGGCACGGCACTGAAGCTTTCTTT.

In its sample, this clone was seen a few times. The chain combines TRBV6-1 with TRBJ2-5; 9 positions agree with TRBD2. Germline V gene data show CDR1 as MNHNS and CDR2 as SASEGT. The CDR3 sequence is 19 residues long. V shed 2 bases and J 7 bases; nucleotides not matched to a gene: 20. The CDR3 bases are TGTGCCAGCAGTGAACGGTTGGCGGGGGGGCCGTTTTCTCCAGGGACCCAGTACTTC. Translated: CASSERLAGGPFSPGTQYF.

The chain recombines TRBV3-1 (or the pseudogene TRBV3-2) with TRBJ1-1; the match to TRBD1 covers 8 bases. The ends lost 0 bases at V and 9 bases at J; junction bases unmatched: 6. Germline V gene sequence: CDR1 LGHDT, CDR2 YNNKEL (reference sequence). The CDR3 runs to 14 residues. The CDR3 spells CASSQEGQATQAFF. The CDR3 DNA follows: TGTGCCAGCAGCCAAGAGGGACAGGCAACCCAAGCTTTCTTT.

The chain uses TRBV2 and TRBJ1-2; 7 positions agree with TRBD1. The CDR3 is made up of 13 amino acids. Trimming at V came to 4 bases and at J to 3 bases, leaving 2 bases not matched to a gene. Germline V gene sequence: CDR1 SNHLY, CDR2 FYNNEI. This CDR3 is CASSAGQHYGYTF. CDR3 DNA: TGTGCCAGCAGTGCGGGACAGCACTATGGCTACACCTTC.